One sample yielded the 31 T cell receptor beta chains listed below, sequenced in a study of blood T cells in healthy people across ages. The authors ran a second PCR of roughly 6 to 11 cycles using a sample-barcoded 5' primer and a J-beta primer mix. TCRdb re-called the 5' RACE reads with MiXCR, one entry per CDR3 protein. The sample comprises approximately 760,000 distinct CDR3 sequences, roughly 25% of which are singletons, and 9.4% rests with the top ten. In addition, the sample was reused for a study of T cells of mothers and their children.

The sequencing sample was made of blood. The receptors were gathered from a boy younger than 18 in good health.

J is TRBJ2-1 and V is TRBV28; 8 positions agree with TRBD1. J lost 5 bases, V lost 6 bases, and 9 bases had no gene match. The CDR3 is 15 residues long. Germline V CDR1 and CDR2: MDHEN, SYDVKM. The CDR3 sequence: CASSPDRAIDNEQFF. The CDR3 coding sequence is TGTGCCAGCAGCCCGGACAGGGCCATAGACAATGAGCAGTTCTTC.

This clonotype was seen more than once but under ten times. The V call is TRBV6-6, the J call TRBJ1-1; D gene uncertain. Trimming cost V 6 bases and J 5 bases, with 10 bases left between them. Germline lookup yields CDR1 MNHNY and CDR2 SVGAGI (reference sequence). This CDR3 has 12 amino acids. Here the CDR3 reads CASRVMDTEAFF. The CDR3 DNA sequence: TGTGCCAGCAGGGTAATGGATACTGAAGCTTTCTTT.

In its sample, this clonotype was seen a few times. The chain carries TRBV29-1 and TRBJ1-5, with D uncertain. Looked up from germline, CDR1 is SQVTM and CDR2 is ANQGSEA. The germline V and J ends were trimmed by 4 bases and 4 bases, with 11 bases remaining between them. The CDR3 length is 13 residues. CDR3 nucleotide sequence: TGCAGCGTTGGAAGGGCCCCAAATCAGCCCCAGCATTTT. It codes for CSVGRAPNQPQHF.

The chain is built from TRBV5-1 and TRBJ2-5; either TRBD1 or TRBD2 may fit D (5 bases each). The CDR3 totals 14 residues. V was shortened by 4 bases and J by 4 bases, with 14 bases between the two germline ends. Germline loops: CDR1 SGHRS, CDR2 YFSETQ. The CDR3 is CASSPGSGRETQYF. CDR3 coding DNA: TGCGCCAGCAGCCCGGGGTCGGGACGAGAGACCCAGTACTTC.

The chain recombines TRBV20-1 with TRBJ2-5, with D unclear. The germline V gene encodes CDR1 DFQATT and CDR2 SNEGSKA (reference sequence). V lost 0 bases to trimming and J lost 2 bases, with 7 bases between them. The length of the CDR3 is 13 residues. CDR3 nucleotide sequence: TGCAGTGCTAGAGATTCCCAACAAGAGACCCAGTACTTC. Translation: CSARDSQQETQYF.

The rearrangement links TRBV3-1 to TRBJ1-1; TRBD1 might be the D (6 bases). Trimming cost V 3 bases and J 3 bases, with 11 bases left between them. This CDR3 is 14 amino acids long. Germline V gene lookup returns CDR1 LGHDT and CDR2 YNNKEL (reference sequence). This CDR3 reads CASSHQGQYTEAFF. The CDR3 bases are TGTGCCAGCAGCCATCAGGGGCAATACACTGAAGCTTTCTTT.

The CDR3, as DNA: TGTGCCAGCAGCCAAGATATTGCAGCAACTAATGAAAAACTGTTTTTT. Translation gives CASSQDIAATNEKLFF. This sequence joins TRBV3-1 and TRBJ1-4; D not resolved. This CDR3 contains 16 residues. V gave up 0 bases and J gave up 0 bases, with 8 bases separating them. Germline V gives CDR1 LGHDT, CDR2 YNNKEL (reference sequence).

The chain is built from TRBV28 and TRBJ2-2; D possibly corresponds to TRBD2 (5 bases). Trimming took off 2 bases at V and 3 bases at J, with 13 bases between the two ends. The length of the CDR3 is 16 residues. The germline V gene encodes CDR1 MDHEN and CDR2 SYDVKM. CDR3 amino acids: CASSLGGSVHTGELFF. In nucleotides, the CDR3 is TGTGCCAGCAGTTTAGGTGGGAGTGTGCACACCGGGGAGCTGTTTTTT.

This clonotype was detected only a few times. V and J are TRBV11-2 and TRBJ2-3, with D possibly being TRBD1 or TRBD2 (6 bases each). The V gene lost 0 bases and the J gene lost 6 bases, with 16 bases spanning the gap. The CDR3 runs to 16 residues. Germline V gene lookup returns CDR1 SGHAT and CDR2 FQNNGV. In nucleotides, the CDR3 is TGTGCCAGCAGCTTAGATCTTGGTCTAGGGGGGGATACGCAGTATTTT. It specifies CASSLDLGLGGDTQYF.

The V call is TRBV7-9, the J call TRBJ2-3; either TRBD1 or TRBD2 may supply D (5 bases each). Germline CDR1 reads SEHNR; CDR2 reads FQNEAQ (reference sequence). V was shortened by 5 bases and J by 0 bases, with 15 bases between the two germline ends. The CDR3 is 16 residues long. CDR3 DNA sequence: TGTGCCAGCAGCGTTCAGAGGGGACCTAGCACAGATACGCAGTATTTT. It yields the protein CASSVQRGPSTDTQYF.

The rearrangement links TRBV7-6 to TRBJ2-2; TRBD1 is a possible D gene (6 bases). This CDR3 has 14 residues. V lost 2 bases and J lost 5, with 9 bases in between. Germline CDR1 is SGHVS and CDR2 is FNYEAQ. The CDR3 DNA reads TGTGCCAGCAGCTTATCAAGGGGGACCGGGGAGCTGTTTTTT. Its translation is CASSLSRGTGELFF.

This chain connects TRBV20-1 to TRBJ2-5; D gene unclear. The CDR3 length is 15 residues. Trimming removed 0 bases from V and 0 bases from J, with 11 bases in between. Germline V gives CDR1 DFQATT, CDR2 SNEGSKA (reference sequence). This chain's CDR3 is CSARDPRGNQETQYF. As DNA, the CDR3 is TGCAGTGCTAGAGATCCTCGTGGAAACCAAGAGACCCAGTACTTC.

The V gene is TRBV7-3, the J gene TRBJ2-7, with 8 bases lining up with TRBD2. CDR1 and CDR2 (germline): SGHTA, FQGTGA. V lost 1 base and J lost 2; bases outside the gene matches: 4. The CDR3 loop spans 15 amino acids. In nucleotides, the CDR3 is TGTGCCAGCAGCTTAAAACCGGGAGGGCCCTACGAGCAGTACTTC. This translates into CASSLKPGGPYEQYF. The whole variable domain, filled in from reference TRBV7-3 and TRBJ2-7, reads GAGVSQTPSNKVTEKGKYVELRCDPISGHTALYWYRQSLGQGPEFLIYFQGTGAADDSGLPNDRFFAVRPEGSVSTLKIQRTERGDSAVYLCASSLKPGGPYEQYFGPGTRLTVT.

This chain connects TRBV6-2 or TRBV6-3 to TRBJ2-1; 7 nucleotides agree with TRBD1. Germline CDR1 MNHEY, CDR2 SVGEGT. The trim removed 4 bases at V and 4 bases at J, leaving 7 bases unmatched. The CDR3 sequence is 15 residues long. The CDR3 is CASSLKQGSYNEQFF. The CDR3 DNA sequence: TGTGCCAGCAGTTTGAAACAGGGGTCATACAATGAGCAGTTCTTC.

This clonotype was recorded a few times. V is TRBV6-2 or TRBV6-3 and J is TRBJ2-5; unclear D gene. Germline-derived CDR1 and CDR2 are MNHEY and SVGEGT. This CDR3 region has 14 residues. Trimming pared 5 bases from V and 2 bases from J, leaving 12 bases between. The CDR3 here is CASSNGTTQETQYF. CDR3 sequence (DNA): TGTGCCAGCAGTAATGGAACTACACAAGAGACCCAGTACTTC.

This rearrangement joins TRBV3-1 to TRBJ1-1; D gene uncertain. CDR3 length equals 16 residues. Germline CDR1 is LGHDT and CDR2 is YNNKEL (reference sequence). Trimming took off 1 base at V and 5 bases at J, with 17 bases between the two ends. CDR3 bases: TGTGCCAGCAGCCAAGGATCTTCCGGCCTCCGGACTGAAGCTTTCTTT. Translating it yields CASSQGSSGLRTEAFF. The full variable domain, its missing parts supplied by reference TRBV3-1 and TRBJ1-1, is DTAVSQTPKYLVTQMGNDKSIKCEQNLGHDTMYWYKQDSKKFLKIMFSYNNKELIINETVPNRFSPKSPDKAHLNLHINSLELGDSAVYFCASSQGSSGLRTEAFFGQGTRLTVV.

The rearrangement uses TRBV4-1 and TRBJ2-5; TRBD1 matches 8 bases. Germline V gene lookup returns CDR1 MGHRA and CDR2 YSYEKL. Trimming removed 4 bases from V and 4 bases from J; junction bases left unmatched: 11. The CDR3 contains 16 residues. The CDR3 spells CASSPRQGKGGETQYF. DNA of the CDR3: TGCGCCAGCAGCCCCAGACAGGGGAAAGGAGGAGAGACCCAGTACTTC.

This clonotype was seen a few times. The V call is TRBV18, the J call TRBJ1-4; D unclear. The germline CDR1 and CDR2 sequences are KGHSH and LQKENI. CDR3 length equals 16 residues. V lost 2 bases and J lost 0, with 10 bases in between. This CDR3 is CASSPYQDATNEKLFF. The CDR3 DNA reads TGTGCCAGCTCACCATACCAGGATGCAACTAATGAAAAACTGTTTTTT.

V is TRBV3-1 and J is TRBJ2-5; 10 bases fit TRBD1. V dropped 4 bases and J dropped 2; count of bases not matched to a gene: 4. In germline, CDR1 is LGHDT, CDR2 YNNKEL (reference sequence). CDR3 size: 15 residues. The CDR3 DNA reads TGTGCCAGCAGCCTACCGGGACAGGGGCAAGAGACCCAGTACTTC. Translating gives CASSLPGQGQETQYF.

This clonotype was seen a few times. The chain couples TRBV3-1 to TRBJ2-1; weak D call: TRBD2 (5 bases). V was trimmed by 4 bases and J by 7 bases, leaving 11 bases between them. The V gene's germline CDR1 is LGHDT and CDR2 YNNKEL (reference sequence). The CDR3 totals 13 residues. The CDR3 nucleotides are TGTGCCAGCAGCCTGAGGGCCAATAATGAGCAGTTCTTC. Protein: CASSLRANNEQFF.

The sample holds a few counts of this clonotype. This chain links TRBV4-1 with TRBJ2-2, with 7 positions matching TRBD1. The germline CDR1 and CDR2 sequences are MGHRA and YSYEKL. Trimming took 10 bases from V and 1 from J; bases not matched to a gene: 3. The CDR3 totals 13 residues. The CDR3 loop reads CATRTGNTGELFF. The CDR3 nucleotides read TGCGCCACCAGGACAGGGAACACCGGGGAGCTGTTTTTT.

CDR3 residues: CASSLPFDRIYNEQFF. The CDR3 DNA follows: TGCGCCAGCAGCTTGCCGTTCGACAGGATCTACAATGAGCAGTTCTTC. The rearrangement links TRBV5-1 to TRBJ2-1; D perhaps matches TRBD1 (6 bases). The germline V and J ends were trimmed by 1 base and 3 bases, with 14 bases remaining between them. The CDR3 length is 16 residues. Germline assignment: CDR1 SGHRS and CDR2 YFSETQ.

The chain combines TRBV20-1 with TRBJ2-4, with D perhaps matching TRBD1 (6 bases). The ends were cut back, 5 bases at V and 8 bases at J, with 16 bases in the middle. Per the germline V gene, CDR1 is DFQATT and CDR2 is SNEGSKA (reference sequence). This CDR3 contains 13 residues. CDR3 nucleotides: TGCAGTGCTCCCCAAGGAACAGGGCACATTCAGTACTTC. Protein sequence: CSAPQGTGHIQYF.

The chain is built from TRBV7-3 and TRBJ2-3, with D perhaps matching TRBD1 or TRBD2 (6 bases each). The CDR3 is 15 residues long. The V end was cut by 1 base, the J end by 6 bases, with 14 bases between. Germline V lookup: CDR1 SGHTA, CDR2 FQGTGA. CDR3 residues: CASSLIGGALDTQYF. The CDR3 nucleotides are TGTGCCAGCAGCTTAATCGGGGGCGCTCTGGATACGCAGTATTTT.

This clonotype has only a few counts. CDR3 amino acids: CASSLSWGSGANVLTF. The DNA of the CDR3 is TGTGCCAGCAGTTTAAGTTGGGGTTCTGGGGCCAACGTCCTGACTTTC. This sequence joins TRBV27 and TRBJ2-6, with no clear D. V shed 2 bases and J shed 1 base, with 9 bases lying between them. This CDR3 has 16 residues. CDR1 and CDR2 (germline): MNHEY, SMNVEV (reference sequence).

This chain links TRBV12-3 or TRBV12-4 with TRBJ2-2; 8 bases map to TRBD2. V shed 9 bases and J 4 bases; nucleotides not matched to a gene: 10. CDR3 length: 15 residues. CDR3 nucleotide sequence: TGTGCCAGTCGCCTCCGGGAGGGTGGCACCGGGGAGCTGTTTTTT. Its translation: CASRLREGGTGELFF.

The V gene is TRBV14, the J gene TRBJ1-6; TRBD1 might be the D (5 bases). V lost 5 bases to trimming and J lost 5 bases, with 10 bases between them. The length of the CDR3 is 14 residues. Germline CDR1 and CDR2: SGHDN and FVKESK. CDR3 nucleotides: TGTGCCAGCAGCTTTCGGGGGAATAATTCACCCCTCCACTTT. Amino acid sequence: CASSFRGNNSPLHF.

In its sample, this clonotype was seen a few times. The chain carries TRBV3-1 and TRBJ2-5, with 8 bases identical to TRBD1. The DNA end is more similar to TRBJ2-7, so the J call may be wrong. The CDR3 has 14 amino acids. Germline CDR1 and CDR2: LGHDT and YNNKEL (reference sequence). CDR3 loop: CASSQGQVRYEQYF. CDR3 DNA sequence: TGTGCCAGCAGCCAGGGACAGGTCCGCTACGAGCAGTACTTC.

This clonotype was recorded a few times. The genes are TRBV11-1 and TRBJ1-1, with D possibly TRBD1 on 6 matching bases. The CDR3 loop spans 12 amino acids. Trimming shortened V by 4 bases and J by 5 bases, and 8 bases separated the two germline ends. Germline CDR1 and CDR2: SGHAT and FQDESV (reference sequence). In nucleotides, the CDR3 is TGTGCCAGCAGCTGGACAGCAACTGAAGCTTTCTTT. Translation: CASSWTATEAFF.

The chain employs TRBV29-1 and TRBJ1-1; maybe TRBD1 (5 bases). The CDR3 extends over 13 amino acids. Germline V gene data show CDR1 as SQVTM and CDR2 as ANQGSEA. Trimming shortened V by 5 bases and J by 4 bases, and 14 bases separated the two germline ends. The CDR3 loop reads CSVQEGSVTEAFF. The CDR3 coding sequence is TGCAGCGTTCAGGAGGGGTCGGTCACTGAAGCTTTCTTT. Full variable domain (rest looked up from reference TRBV29-1 and TRBJ1-1): SAVISQKPSRDICQRGTSLTIQCQVDSQVTMMFWYRQQPGQSLTLIATANQGSEATYESGFVIDKFPISRPNLTFSTLTVSNMSPEDSSIYLCSVQEGSVTEAFFGQGTRLTVV.

This clonotype has only a few counts. V usage is TRBV7-2 and J usage is TRBJ2-5; tentative D call: TRBD2 (7 bases). The J call may not be correct, given that the DNA end is closer to TRBJ2-1. Germline values: CDR1 SGHTA, CDR2 FQGNSA. The CDR3 length is 15 residues. DNA of the CDR3: TGTGCCAGCAGCTTAACGGGGGGCGGTGACAATGAGCAGTTCTTC. Translated: CASSLTGGGDNEQFF.